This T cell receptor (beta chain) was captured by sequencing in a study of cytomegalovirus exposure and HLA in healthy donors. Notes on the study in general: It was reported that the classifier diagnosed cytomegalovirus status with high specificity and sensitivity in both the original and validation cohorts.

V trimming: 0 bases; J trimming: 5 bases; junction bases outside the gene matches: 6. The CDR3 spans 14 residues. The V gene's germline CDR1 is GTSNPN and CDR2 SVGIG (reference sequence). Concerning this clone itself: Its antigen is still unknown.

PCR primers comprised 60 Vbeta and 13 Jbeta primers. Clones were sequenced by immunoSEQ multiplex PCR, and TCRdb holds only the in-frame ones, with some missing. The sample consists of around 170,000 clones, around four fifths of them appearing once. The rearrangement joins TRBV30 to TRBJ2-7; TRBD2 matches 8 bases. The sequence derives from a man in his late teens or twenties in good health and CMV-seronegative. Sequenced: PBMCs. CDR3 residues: CAWSVRAGGDEQYF. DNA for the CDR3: TGTGCCTGGAGTGTAAGGGCGGGGGGAGACGAGCAGTACTTC. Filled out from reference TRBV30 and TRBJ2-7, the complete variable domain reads SQTIHQWPATLVQPVGSPLSLECTVEGTSNPNLYWYRQAAGRGLQLLFYSVGIGQISSEVPQNLSASRPQDRQFILSSKKLLLSDSGFYLCAWSVRAGGDEQYFGPGTRLTVT.